This section outlines one T cell receptor beta chain sequence together with its context. What it binds is not known. The data originate from a study of vaccination and CD4 T cells after COVID-19. Study details: Six males and four females, two Hispanic, made up the convalescents.

Stated treatment: approximately 9-day PBMC culture with coronavirus spike peptide pools or control peptides (ViraFEST assay). The Oncomine TCR Beta short-read assay sequenced DNA from cultured CD4+ T cells. Each CDR3 protein is one row after TCRdb ran MiXCR on the PCR reads. The sample has about 18,000 distinct CDR3 sequences; more than 55% are singletons. The sequenced sample consisted of CD4+ T cells from blood, cultured in vitro. The origin of this receptor is a human donor who had recovered from COVID-19.

In DNA, the CDR3 is TGTGCCACCAGCCTACCCAGCGGAACTAGCACAGATACGCAGTATTTT. Residues: CATSLPSGTSTDTQYF. V is TRBV24-1 and J is TRBJ2-3, with D possibly TRBD2 on 5 matching bases. CDR3 length: 16 amino acids. CDR1 is KGHDR and CDR2 is SFDVKD in the germline V gene. V gave up 7 bases and J gave up 0 bases, with 16 bases separating them.